This TCR beta chain is drawn from a study of spatial heterogeneity in lung cancer (dated by TCRdb to between 2019 and 2020). With respect to the entire study: Samples were obtained from around 72 patients with early-stage, untreated non-small cell lung cancer from the lung TRACERx cohort. Follow-up PBMC samples were sequenced whenever available, with the median time to follow-up being two to three years after resection. More beta-chain than alpha-chain transcripts were consistently detected, likely reflecting higher beta-chain transcript abundance. In the raw uncorrected reads, each unique combination of TCR and UMI appeared more than ten times on average. In non-small cell lung cancer, the study quantitatively compared TCR alpha and beta repertoires across several tumor regions, matched nontumor lung, and blood. The study linked features of the TCR repertoire to counts of nonsynonymous mutations, which were determined by whole-exome sequencing of tumor tissue. Both alpha and beta chains were TCR-sequenced in samples taken at surgery, namely 220 tumor regions, more than 62 matched nontumor lung samples and 50 to 60 PBMC samples.

A distance of 11 bases separates the germline ends of V and J, which lose 8 bases and 1 base respectively. In the germline V gene (reference sequence), CDR1 corresponds to MNHEY and CDR2 to SMNVEV. The cysteine opens and the phenylalanine closes a CDR3 of 13 amino acids. The CDR3 DNA has 39 bases and is translated from base 1. The investigation overall reported the following: Additional single-cell paired TCR alpha and beta sequencing was considered necessary to confirm, at a functional level, the hypothesis that regional TCRs recognize regional mutations. Ubiquitous expanded tumor TCRs were found in blood more often at tumor resection than at routine follow-up. Comparisons of baseline and follow-up blood repertoires included only 11 to 15 patients.

In the paper's terms, the time point label means: blood at routine non-recurrence follow-up after resection. For TCR sequencing, whole RNA was extracted from tumor and nontumor lung tissue, or from cryopreserved PBMC samples, and no cell sorting was done. A patient was chosen for TCR sequencing only when enough RNA was available from at least two tumor regions. Library method: 5' RACE. TCRdb shows the sequencer as NextSeq 500. In the TCR library protocol, a unique molecular identifier was attached to each TCR cDNA molecule so that PCR and sequencing errors could be corrected. As for the authors' bioinformatics: TCR identification, UMI-based error correction and CDR3 extraction were performed with Decombinator tools. Expanded TCRs were defined as those above a frequency of 2 per 1,000, corresponding to the top 1% of the tumor frequency distribution. Rényi diversity was computed with the R vegan package after subsampling each repertoire 100 times to 5,000 TCRs. CDR3 similarity networks were built from amino acid triplet string-kernel similarity, connecting CDR3s with pairwise similarity above 0.82. The raw public data were reprocessed by TCRdb itself: fastp quality trimming at Q25, MiXCR clonotype calling, in-frame beta chains only. CDR3 protein sequences are deduplicated, and each keeps its most common genes and DNA. The V and J calls were not made by the authors but by TCRdb's processing. The sample table contains roughly 30,000 distinct CDR3 sequences; only one count was recorded for roughly 10% of them. Jointly, the top ten make up 28% of the sample.

This clonotype was picked up many times. The antigen it binds to is not known. Base qualities are missing; no much larger clone stands one base away. Specimen: PBMCs, collected at follow-up. The V and J segments used are TRBV27 and TRBJ2-5, with no confident D gene call. The receptor was isolated from a female donor with early-stage non-small cell lung cancer. In nucleotide form, the sequence is TGTGCCAGCGGTCCGGACCCCCAAGAGACCCAGTACTTC. It translates as CASGPDPQETQYF.